These T cell receptor beta chains were read from a single sample in a study of T cell responses to AZD1222 COVID-19 vaccine. Produced via immunoSEQ multiplex PCR; TCRdb's table is partial and in-frame only. The table has about 87,000 clones, roughly 90% seen once. Sequencing was performed on peripheral blood, taken on day 0 of AZD1222 vaccination. The receptors originated from an adult in good health. Both conserved end residues are part of each CDR3. Fields, in order: J gene, V gene, D gene, CDR3 protein. The D gene is left open where the match is weak.

j_call: TRBJ1-1; v_call: TRBV28; d_call: -; cdr3_aa: CASSLRSRNTEAFF
j_call: TRBJ1-2; v_call: TRBV19; d_call: TRBD1; cdr3_aa: CASSPSGTGIGYTF
j_call: TRBJ1-1; v_call: TRBV18; d_call: -; cdr3_aa: CASSQGLNTEAFF
j_call: TRBJ2-1; v_call: TRBV28; d_call: TRBD2; cdr3_aa: CASKISGVSYNEQFF
j_call: TRBJ1-2; v_call: TRBV2; d_call: -; cdr3_aa: CASNDDPGEANYGYTF
j_call: TRBJ1-6; v_call: TRBV4-3; d_call: TRBD1; cdr3_aa: CASSQETGGARNSPLHF
j_call: TRBJ1-3; v_call: TRBV30; d_call: -; cdr3_aa: CAWKELSSGNTIYF
j_call: TRBJ2-7; v_call: TRBV7-3; d_call: TRBD1; cdr3_aa: CASSSDRVFPYEQYF
j_call: TRBJ1-5; v_call: TRBV2; d_call: -; cdr3_aa: CASSEEGGGQPQHF
j_call: TRBJ1-5; v_call: TRBV28; d_call: -; cdr3_aa: CASSFWGMSNQPQHF
j_call: TRBJ2-7; v_call: TRBV3-1/TRBV3-2; d_call: TRBD2; cdr3_aa: CASSRALAVSYEQYF
j_call: TRBJ1-1; v_call: TRBV29-1; d_call: TRBD1; cdr3_aa: CSVGTAREAFF
j_call: TRBJ1-2; v_call: TRBV4-1; d_call: -; cdr3_aa: CASSQKDANYTF
j_call: TRBJ2-3; v_call: TRBV27; d_call: -; cdr3_aa: CASSFRRLDTQYF
j_call: TRBJ1-4; v_call: TRBV4-1; d_call: -; cdr3_aa: CASSQDRGGGNEKLFF
j_call: TRBJ1-3; v_call: TRBV6-6; d_call: -; cdr3_aa: CASSYSSRSGNTIYF
j_call: TRBJ2-1; v_call: TRBV5-5; d_call: -; cdr3_aa: CASSLSGGAALSSYNEQFF
j_call: TRBJ1-4; v_call: TRBV27; d_call: -; cdr3_aa: CASSFGRAGEKLFF
j_call: TRBJ2-3; v_call: TRBV19; d_call: -; cdr3_aa: CASSRRGPLADTQYF
j_call: TRBJ2-5; v_call: TRBV5-1; d_call: TRBD1; cdr3_aa: CASSLQGARETQYF
j_call: TRBJ2-3; v_call: TRBV7-9; d_call: -; cdr3_aa: CASSLVGGHPDTQYF
j_call: TRBJ1-1; v_call: TRBV19; d_call: -; cdr3_aa: CASSKGGNTEAFF
j_call: TRBJ1-2; v_call: TRBV5-1; d_call: -; cdr3_aa: CASSLSQGEGGYTF
j_call: TRBJ2-3; v_call: TRBV5-6; d_call: -; cdr3_aa: CASSETSTDTQYF
j_call: TRBJ2-2; v_call: TRBV11-3; d_call: -; cdr3_aa: CASSSGLFHGGELFF
j_call: TRBJ1-2; v_call: TRBV7-8; d_call: TRBD1; cdr3_aa: CASSLAAGGHGYTF
j_call: TRBJ1-1; v_call: TRBV5-1; d_call: -; cdr3_aa: CASSLGGENTEAFF
j_call: TRBJ1-5; v_call: TRBV4-2; d_call: -; cdr3_aa: CASRPSSNQPQHF
j_call: TRBJ1-3; v_call: TRBV7-9; d_call: -; cdr3_aa: CASSLVRTGNTIYF
j_call: TRBJ2-7; v_call: TRBV19; d_call: TRBD2; cdr3_aa: CASSIGLAGAYEQYF
j_call: TRBJ2-3; v_call: TRBV24-1; d_call: TRBD2; cdr3_aa: CATSDPSGRAADTQYF
j_call: TRBJ1-2; v_call: TRBV6-1; d_call: -; cdr3_aa: CASSEASTGIGTF
j_call: TRBJ2-1; v_call: TRBV3-1/TRBV3-2; d_call: -; cdr3_aa: CASSQQNEQFF
j_call: TRBJ2-4; v_call: TRBV25-1; d_call: -; cdr3_aa: CASSESGNLGIQYF
j_call: TRBJ2-1; v_call: TRBV5-1; d_call: TRBD1; cdr3_aa: CASSLQDRDNEQFF
j_call: TRBJ1-1; v_call: TRBV7-2; d_call: TRBD1; cdr3_aa: CASSTQGGTEAFF